This T cell receptor beta chain was obtained from a study of T cells in Graves' hyperthyroidism and ophthalmopathy. The study's findings and limits: Blood also carried most thyroid clonotypes expanded above 0.001. Ophthalmopathy and stable hyperthyroidism were told apart by a 13 V-J model.

This clonotype was found a few times. No antigen is known for it. Amplification targeted TCR beta CDR3 regions from RNA transcripts. An initial round of RT-PCR targeting the TCR CDR3 relied on the HTBI primer set. One entry per CDR3 protein results from TCRdb running MiXCR on the multiplex PCR reads. The sample has hundreds of thousands of distinct CDR3 sequences, 15% to 20% seen once. CDR1 and CDR2 from the germline V gene are SGDLS and YYNGEE. The length of the CDR3 is 15 residues. Germline trimming cut 3 bases from V and 3 bases from J; bases unmatched to any gene: 5. The rearrangement links TRBV9 to TRBJ2-1; 8 nucleotides line up with TRBD1. The clonotype was recovered from a man aged 40-49 years with Graves' ophthalmopathy. Sequencing was carried out using blood. The DNA of the CDR3 is TGTGCCAGCAGCGCCCGCGGACAGGGCTACAATGAGCAGTTCTTC. It translates to CASSARGQGYNEQFF.